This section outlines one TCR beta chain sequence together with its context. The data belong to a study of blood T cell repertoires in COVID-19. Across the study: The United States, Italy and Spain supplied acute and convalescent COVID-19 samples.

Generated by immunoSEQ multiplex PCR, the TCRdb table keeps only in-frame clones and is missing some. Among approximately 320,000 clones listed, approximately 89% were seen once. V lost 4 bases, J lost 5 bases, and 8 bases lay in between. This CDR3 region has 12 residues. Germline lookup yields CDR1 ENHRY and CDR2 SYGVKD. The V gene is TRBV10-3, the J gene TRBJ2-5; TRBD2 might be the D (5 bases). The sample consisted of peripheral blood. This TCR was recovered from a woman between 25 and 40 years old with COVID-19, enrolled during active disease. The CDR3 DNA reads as TGTGCCATCAGTGGCGGGCGGGAGACCCAGTACTTC. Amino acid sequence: CAISGGRETQYF.